This T cell receptor beta chain originates from a study of blood T cell repertoires in COVID-19. Produced via immunoSEQ multiplex PCR; TCRdb's table is partial and in-frame only. The sample lists approximately 250,000 clones; 75% to 85% were seen once. This clone has only one observation. Participants were placed into cohorts based on the clinical history they reported. The germline CDR1 and CDR2 sequences are SGDLS and YYNGEE. The CDR3 spans 15 residues. V was trimmed by 4 bases and J by 1 base, leaving 14 bases between them. The material sequenced was PBMCs or T cells enriched from blood (not recorded which). The clonotype comes from a woman between 50 and 59 years old with acute COVID-19. J is TRBJ1-1 and V is TRBV9; a possible D gene is TRBD1 (6 bases). CDR3 region: CASSSQGQANTEAFF. CDR3 nucleotides: TGTGCCAGCAGCTCCCAGGGGCAGGCGAACACTGAAGCTTTCTTT.